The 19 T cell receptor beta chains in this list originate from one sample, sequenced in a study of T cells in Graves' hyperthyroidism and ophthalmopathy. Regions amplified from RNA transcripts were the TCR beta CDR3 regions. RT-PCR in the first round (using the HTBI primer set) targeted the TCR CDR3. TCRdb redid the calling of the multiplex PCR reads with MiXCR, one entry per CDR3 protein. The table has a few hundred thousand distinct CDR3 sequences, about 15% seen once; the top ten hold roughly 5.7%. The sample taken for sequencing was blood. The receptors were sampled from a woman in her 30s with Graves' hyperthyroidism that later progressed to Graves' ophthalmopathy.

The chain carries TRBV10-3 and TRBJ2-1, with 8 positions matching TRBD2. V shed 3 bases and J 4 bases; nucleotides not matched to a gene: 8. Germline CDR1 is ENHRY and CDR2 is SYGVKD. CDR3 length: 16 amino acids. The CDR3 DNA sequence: TGTGCCATCAGTGACAACAGCGGGAGCGCTTACAATGAGCAGTTCTTC. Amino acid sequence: CAISDNSGSAYNEQFF.

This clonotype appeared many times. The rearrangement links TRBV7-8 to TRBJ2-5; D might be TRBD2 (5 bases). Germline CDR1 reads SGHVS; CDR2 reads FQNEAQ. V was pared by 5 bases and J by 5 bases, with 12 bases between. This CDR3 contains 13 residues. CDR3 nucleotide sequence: TGTGCCAGCAGCCGAACTAGTCCCGAGACCCAGTACTTC. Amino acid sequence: CASSRTSPETQYF.

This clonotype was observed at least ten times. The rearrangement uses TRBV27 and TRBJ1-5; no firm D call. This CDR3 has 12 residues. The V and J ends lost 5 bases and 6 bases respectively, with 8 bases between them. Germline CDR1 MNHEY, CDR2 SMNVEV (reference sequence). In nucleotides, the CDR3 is TGTGCCAGCAGTACGAGTAGTCAGCCCCAGCATTTT. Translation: CASSTSSQPQHF.

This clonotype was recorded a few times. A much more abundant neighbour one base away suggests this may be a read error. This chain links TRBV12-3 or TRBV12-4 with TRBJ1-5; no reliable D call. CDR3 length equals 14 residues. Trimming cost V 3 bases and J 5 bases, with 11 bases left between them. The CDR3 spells CASSFLGFDQPQHF. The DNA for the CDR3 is TGTGCCAGCAGTTTCCTGGGGTTCGATCAGCCCCAGCATTTT.

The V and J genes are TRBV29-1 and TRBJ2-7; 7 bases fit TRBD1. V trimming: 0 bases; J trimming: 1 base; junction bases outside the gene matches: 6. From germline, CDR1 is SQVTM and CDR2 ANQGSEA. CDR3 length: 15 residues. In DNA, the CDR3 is TGCAGCGTTGAAGATCGTAACAGGGGATCCTACGAGCAGTACTTC. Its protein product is CSVEDRNRGSYEQYF.

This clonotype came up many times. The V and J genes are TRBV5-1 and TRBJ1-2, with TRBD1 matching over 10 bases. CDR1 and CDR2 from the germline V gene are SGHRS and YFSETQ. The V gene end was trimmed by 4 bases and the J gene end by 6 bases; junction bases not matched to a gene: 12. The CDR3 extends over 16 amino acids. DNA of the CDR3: TGCGCCAGCAGCCGGACGCAGGGACAGGGGACCAATGGCTACACCTTC. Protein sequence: CASSRTQGQGTNGYTF.

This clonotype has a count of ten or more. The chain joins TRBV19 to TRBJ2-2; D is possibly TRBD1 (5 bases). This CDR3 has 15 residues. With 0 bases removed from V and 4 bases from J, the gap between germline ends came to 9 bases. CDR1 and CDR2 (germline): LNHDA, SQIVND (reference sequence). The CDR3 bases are TGTGCCAGTAGTATAGAAGGGGCAGGCACCGGGGAGCTGTTTTTT. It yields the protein CASSIEGAGTGELFF. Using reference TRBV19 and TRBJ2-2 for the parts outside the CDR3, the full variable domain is DGGITQSPKYLFRKEGQNVTLSCEQNLNHDAMYWYRQDPGQGLRLIYYSQIVNDFQKGDIAEGYSVSREKKESFPLTVTSAQKNPTAFYLCASSIEGAGTGELFFGEGSRLTVL.

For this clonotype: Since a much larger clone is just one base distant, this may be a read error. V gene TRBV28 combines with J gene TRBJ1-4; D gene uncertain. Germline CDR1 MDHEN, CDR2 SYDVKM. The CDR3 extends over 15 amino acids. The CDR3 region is CAGSLETSLNEKLFF. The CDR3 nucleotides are TGTGCCGGCAGTTTAGAAACGTCGTTAAATGAAAAACTGTTTTTT.

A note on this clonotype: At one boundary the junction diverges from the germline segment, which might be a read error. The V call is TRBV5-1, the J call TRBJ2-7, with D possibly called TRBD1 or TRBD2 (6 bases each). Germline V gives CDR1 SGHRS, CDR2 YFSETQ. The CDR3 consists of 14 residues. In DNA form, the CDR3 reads TGCGCCACCAGCACCGGGTCAGGGGAGGACGAGCAGTACTTC. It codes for CATSTGSGEDEQYF. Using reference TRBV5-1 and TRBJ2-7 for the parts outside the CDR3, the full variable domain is KAGVTQTPRYLIKTRGQQVTLSCSPISGHRSVSWYQQTPGQGLQFLFEYFSETQRNKGNFPGRFSGRQFSNSRSEMNVSTLELGDSALYLCATSTGSGEDEQYFGPGTRLTVT.

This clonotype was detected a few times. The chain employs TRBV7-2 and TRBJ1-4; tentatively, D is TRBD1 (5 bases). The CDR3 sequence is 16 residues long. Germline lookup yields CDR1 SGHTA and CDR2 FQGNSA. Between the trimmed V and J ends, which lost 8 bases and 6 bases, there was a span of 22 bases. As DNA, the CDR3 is TGTGCCAGCTCGCCCCCGTACTGGGGGTCGGATGAAAAACTGTTTTTT. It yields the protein CASSPPYWGSDEKLFF.

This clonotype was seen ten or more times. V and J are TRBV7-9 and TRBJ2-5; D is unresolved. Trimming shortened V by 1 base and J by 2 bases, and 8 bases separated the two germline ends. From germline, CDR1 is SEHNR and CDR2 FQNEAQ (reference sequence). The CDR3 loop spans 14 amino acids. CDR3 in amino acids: CASSLGADQETQYF. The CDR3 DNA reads TGTGCCAGCAGCTTAGGGGCAGATCAAGAGACCCAGTACTTC. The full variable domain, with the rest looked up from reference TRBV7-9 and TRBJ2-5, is DTGVSQNPRHKITKRGQNVTFRCDPISEHNRLYWYRQTLGQGPEFLTYFQNEAQLEKSRLLSDRFSAERPKGSFSTLEIQRTEQGDSAMYLCASSLGADQETQYFGPGTRLLVL.

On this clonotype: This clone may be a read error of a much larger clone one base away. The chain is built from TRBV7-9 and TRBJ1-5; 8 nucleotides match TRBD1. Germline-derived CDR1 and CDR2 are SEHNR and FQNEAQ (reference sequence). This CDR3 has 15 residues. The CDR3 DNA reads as TGTGCCAGCAGCTTAACCTCAGGGGGCAATCGGCCCCAGCATTTT. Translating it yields CASSLTSGGNRPQHF.

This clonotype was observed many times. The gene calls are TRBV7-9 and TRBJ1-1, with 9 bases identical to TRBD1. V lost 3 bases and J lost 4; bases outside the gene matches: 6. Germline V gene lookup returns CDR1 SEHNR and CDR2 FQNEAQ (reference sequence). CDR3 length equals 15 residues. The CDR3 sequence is CASSLEKQGATEAFF. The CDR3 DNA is TGTGCCAGCAGCTTGGAGAAACAGGGGGCCACTGAAGCTTTCTTT. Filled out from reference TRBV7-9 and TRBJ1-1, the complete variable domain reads DTGVSQNPRHKITKRGQNVTFRCDPISEHNRLYWYRQTLGQGPEFLTYFQNEAQLEKSRLLSDRFSAERPKGSFSTLEIQRTEQGDSAMYLCASSLEKQGATEAFFGQGTRLTVV.

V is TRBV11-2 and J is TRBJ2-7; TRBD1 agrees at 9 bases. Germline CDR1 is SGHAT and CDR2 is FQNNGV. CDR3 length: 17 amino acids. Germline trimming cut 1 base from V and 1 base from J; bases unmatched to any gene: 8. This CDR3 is CASSLGTGGSCSYEQYF. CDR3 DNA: TGTGCCAGCAGCTTAGGCACAGGGGGCTCCTGTTCCTACGAGCAGTACTTC.

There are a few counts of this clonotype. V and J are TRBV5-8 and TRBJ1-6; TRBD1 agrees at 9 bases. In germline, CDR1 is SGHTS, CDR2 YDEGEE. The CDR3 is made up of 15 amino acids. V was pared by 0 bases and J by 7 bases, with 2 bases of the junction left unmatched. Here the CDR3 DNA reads TGTGCCAGCAGCTTGGTCGGGACAGGGAATTCACCCCTCCACTTT. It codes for CASSLVGTGNSPLHF.

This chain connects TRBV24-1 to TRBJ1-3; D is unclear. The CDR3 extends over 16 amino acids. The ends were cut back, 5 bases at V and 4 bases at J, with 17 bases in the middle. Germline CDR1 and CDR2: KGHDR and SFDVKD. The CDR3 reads CATSANLPYGGNTIYF. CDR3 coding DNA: TGTGCCACCAGTGCCAATCTCCCCTATGGGGGAAACACCATATATTTT.

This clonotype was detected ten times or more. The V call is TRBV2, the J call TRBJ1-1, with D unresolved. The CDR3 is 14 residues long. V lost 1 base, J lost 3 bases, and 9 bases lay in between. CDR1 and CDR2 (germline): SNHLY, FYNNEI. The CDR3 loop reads CASSEGRTHTEAFF. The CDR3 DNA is TGTGCCAGCAGTGAAGGGCGGACCCACACTGAAGCTTTCTTT.

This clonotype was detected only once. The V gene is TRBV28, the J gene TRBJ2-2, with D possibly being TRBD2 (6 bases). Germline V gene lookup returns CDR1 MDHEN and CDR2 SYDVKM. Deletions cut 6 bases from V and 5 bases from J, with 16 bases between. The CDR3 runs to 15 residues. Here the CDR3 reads CASRDGLIQTGELFF. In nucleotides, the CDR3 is TGTGCCAGCAGGGACGGACTAATCCAAACCGGGGAGCTGTTTTTT.

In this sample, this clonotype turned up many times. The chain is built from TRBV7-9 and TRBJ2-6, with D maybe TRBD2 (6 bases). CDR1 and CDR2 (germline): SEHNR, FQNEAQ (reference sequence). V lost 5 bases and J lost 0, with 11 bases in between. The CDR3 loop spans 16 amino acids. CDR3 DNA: TGTGCCAGCAGCAGGGACTTCCTCTCTGGGGCCAACGTCCTGACTTTC. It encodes CASSRDFLSGANVLTF. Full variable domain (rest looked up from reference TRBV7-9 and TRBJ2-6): DTGVSQNPRHKITKRGQNVTFRCDPISEHNRLYWYRQTLGQGPEFLTYFQNEAQLEKSRLLSDRFSAERPKGSFSTLEIQRTEQGDSAMYLCASSRDFLSGANVLTFGAGSRLTVL.